This entry concerns a single TCR beta chain. This receptor's antigen is unknown. Per-base quality was not reported, and no clone a single base away is much larger than it. Library method: 5' RACE. The sequencing machine was an Illumina HiSeq 2000. A universal primer binding site was introduced by template switching, and a unique molecular identifier was present in the final cDNA, enabling accurate counting of TCR cDNA molecules. First-strand cDNA for TCR alpha and beta chains was synthesized from specific primers in the conserved constant-segment region. Each cDNA library was double barcoded, with a SMART-Mk sample barcode plus Illumina barcodes, to control for contamination. Two successive PCR steps introduced TruSeq adapter sequences along with Illumina sample barcodes. The Illumina HiSeq platform was used with custom primers to sequence TCR alpha and beta cDNA libraries. As for the original processing: MiGEC processed the raw reads to extract unique molecular identifiers, while MiXCR was used to determine the CDR3 positions. Recombination models were inferred per individual with the repgenHMM and IGoR tools using an EM algorithm. The analysis of shared clonotypes was done with the tcR package in R, with sharing normalized by the product of cloneset sizes. Out-of-frame nonproductive sequences were analyzed to study raw recombination free of thymic and clonal selection effects. TCRdb cleaned the public reads at Q25 with fastp, built clones with MiXCR and kept in-frame beta chains. Each entry is one CDR3 protein sequence, shown with its most common DNA and genes. The V and J calls here are based on TCRdb, not the publication. Recorded for this sample are 700,000 or so distinct CDR3 sequences; roughly 8% of them occurred a single time. Jointly, the top ten make up about 0.98% of the sample.

The data were obtained in a study of identical twins (dated by TCRdb to the mid-2010s). Concerning the study at large: TCR alpha and beta repertoires from monozygotic twins, unrelated adults of various ages and cord blood were deep-sequenced to test whether fetal clonotypes persist. Replicate twin experiments were performed at different times using different library preparation protocols to rule out contamination. Overall study outcomes, separate from this receptor: A weaker excess of twin sharing was found in beta out-of-frame sequences because the signal-to-noise ratio was lowered by fewer shared sequences. Compared with coincidental sharing between unrelated individuals, out-of-frame TCR alpha sequences shared between twins had an excess of sequences with low generation probability. Invariant T cells such as MAIT and iNKT could partly confound zero-insertion analyses, although diverse VJ usage argued against such confounding for most clonotypes. Abundant cord blood beta clonotypes had fewer insertions, young adult naive repertoires showed a similar but weaker trend, and memory repertoires showed no such trend. Conclusions relied on cross-sectional statistical analysis, since the same donors could not be followed over many years. In monozygotic twins, out-of-frame TCR alpha sharing was systematically underestimated by recombination models, although the models agreed with sharing between unrelated individuals.

Every donor was a healthy Caucasian. The twin cohort comprised three pairs of female monozygotic twins, all aged roughly 18 to 30 years. The RNA used for TCR libraries was isolated from peripheral blood mononuclear cells. V is trimmed back by 6 bases and J by 1 base, and the junction contains 7 bases that no gene match accounts for. The germline V gene yields MDHEN for CDR1 and SYDVKM for CDR2. Reading from cysteine to phenylalanine, the CDR3 counts 15 amino acids. Only CDR3 DNA remains: 45 bases, in frame from the first base. A further study also used this sample, focusing on yellow fever vaccine responses in identical twins. Per the second study: According to the authors, the vaccine-induced T cell response in identical twins seemed to be partly convergent and partly specific to each individual. The study precisely tracked vaccine-responding T cell clones in identical twins.

The TCR comes from a woman between 18 and 29 years old in good health. Sequenced sample: PBMCs. The chain is encoded by TRBV28 joined to TRBJ1-1; a stretch of 8 junction bases matches TRBD1. This receptor carries the CDR3 CASRPTRGRNTEAFF. The base sequence is TGTGCCAGCAGACCAACCAGGGGGCGGAACACTGAAGCTTTCTTT. Full variable domain (CDR3 extended with the reference TRBV28 and TRBJ1-1 proteins): DVKVTQSSRYLVKRTGEKVFLECVQDMDHENMFWYRQDPGLGLRLIYFSYDVKMKEKGDIPEGYSVSREKKERFSLILESASTNQTSMYLCASRPTRGRNTEAFFGQGTRLTVV.